Following are 27 T cell receptor beta chains from one sample sequenced in a study of Graves' ophthalmopathy and Graves' hyperthyroidism. Amplification of the TCR beta CDR3 regions used RNA transcripts (as template). HTBI primers were used in a first-round RT-PCR, which preceded a second-round multiplex PCR. MiXCR, applied by TCRdb to the multiplex PCR reads, yields one record per CDR3 protein. The sample shows about 700,000 distinct CDR3 sequences, 40% of them seen only once. The sample comprised peripheral blood. These receptors were collected from an adult man with Graves' ophthalmopathy.

Only a few counts were recorded for this clonotype. A single base separates this from a much larger clone, so it may be a read error. The V call is TRBV2, the J call TRBJ1-1, with D hard to call. The length of the CDR3 is 14 residues. Germline CDR1 reads SNHLY; CDR2 reads FYNNEI. This chain's CDR3 is CASGEVRRSTEAFF. CDR3 in DNA: TGTGCCAGCGGTGAAGTGCGCAGGAGCACTGAAGCTTTCTTT.

The gene calls are TRBV10-2 and TRBJ2-5; D may be TRBD1 or TRBD2 (5 bases each). This CDR3 has 12 amino acids. From germline, CDR1 is WSHSY and CDR2 SAAADI. Trimming stripped 0 bases from V and 7 bases from J, with 6 bases between. Written as DNA, the CDR3 is TGCGCCAGCAGTGAGTCAGGGACGACCCAGTACTTC. Protein: CASSESGTTQYF.

This clonotype was seen only a few times. The chain joins TRBV20-1 to TRBJ2-7; D gene unclear. The V end was cut by 1 base, the J end by 6 bases, with 16 bases between. This CDR3 comprises 14 residues. The germline gives CDR1 DFQATT, CDR2 SNEGSKA (reference sequence). This CDR3 is CSARVSPSVPEQYF. The CDR3 DNA sequence: TGCAGTGCTAGAGTCTCCCCCTCCGTCCCCGAGCAGTACTTC.

This clonotype was found a few times. The gene calls are TRBV25-1 and TRBJ2-2; D unclear. Germline V gene lookup returns CDR1 MGHDK and CDR2 SYGVNS. The CDR3 contains 15 residues. V was trimmed by 6 bases and J by 2 bases, leaving 13 bases between them. CDR3 in amino acids: CASSQGLPNTGELFF. The CDR3 DNA follows: TGTGCCAGCAGCCAAGGGTTGCCTAACACCGGGGAGCTGTTTTTT.

This chain joins TRBV10-3 and TRBJ1-5, with no clear D. CDR3 length: 14 residues. The germline V gene encodes CDR1 ENHRY and CDR2 SYGVKD. Trimming took off 3 bases at V and 5 bases at J, with 11 bases between the two ends. The CDR3 protein is CAISDTSSDQPQHF. In DNA form, the CDR3 reads TGTGCCATCAGTGACACCTCGAGCGATCAGCCCCAGCATTTT.

CDR3 sequence: CSVVLTSNTGELFF. The CDR3 nucleotides read TGCAGCGTTGTACTGACTTCGAACACCGGGGAGCTGTTTTTT. This chain uses TRBV29-1 with TRBJ2-2; D is unclear. CDR1 and CDR2 from the germline V gene are SQVTM and ANQGSEA. Trimming removed 4 bases from V and 0 bases from J, with 9 bases in between. The CDR3 totals 14 residues.

There are a few counts of this clonotype. The chain is built from TRBV6-6 and TRBJ2-7, with 9 bases aligning to TRBD1. This CDR3 is 15 amino acids long. V trimming: 6 bases; J trimming: 5 bases; junction bases outside the gene matches: 11. Germline loops: CDR1 MNHNY, CDR2 SVGAGI (reference sequence). CDR3 residues: CASRRIGTGKNEQYF. CDR3 nucleotide sequence: TGTGCCAGCAGGCGGATCGGGACAGGGAAAAACGAGCAGTACTTC.

The DNA of the CDR3 is TGTGCCAGCAGCCGCGGCTCAGGCTACGAGCAGTACTTC. Translated, it gives CASSRGSGYEQYF. J is TRBJ2-7 and V is TRBV7-6, with no clear D. Per the germline V gene, CDR1 is SGHVS and CDR2 is FNYEAQ. The CDR3 length is 13 residues. Trimming left V 5 bases short and J 3 bases short, with 11 bases between.

V gene TRBV3-1 combines with J gene TRBJ2-5; tentatively, D is TRBD2 (6 bases). The CDR3 runs to 15 residues. The V gene's germline CDR1 is LGHDT and CDR2 YNNKEL (reference sequence). Between the trimmed V and J ends, which lost 0 bases and 5 bases, there was a span of 13 bases. The chain's CDR3 is CASSQEPSVQETQYF. CDR3 nucleotides: TGTGCCAGCAGCCAAGAGCCTAGCGTACAGGAGACCCAGTACTTC.

This clonotype was counted once. This CDR3 reads CASSSGVTNEKLFF. As DNA, the CDR3 is TGTGCCAGCAGTTCAGGGGTCACTAATGAAAAACTGTTTTTT. This chain uses TRBV12-3 or TRBV12-4 with TRBJ1-4; D may be TRBD1 (6 bases). Trimming shortened V by 4 bases and J by 2 bases, and 8 bases separated the two germline ends. The CDR3 consists of 14 residues.

This clonotype was seen repeatedly, ten times or more. The chain has TRBV25-1 and TRBJ2-2; D call uncertain. The germline V gene has CDR1 MGHDK and CDR2 SYGVNS. Between the trimmed V and J ends, which lost 8 bases and 6 bases, there was a span of 7 bases. The CDR3 has 11 amino acids. CDR3 amino acids: CASARAGELFF. The CDR3 bases are TGTGCCAGCGCACGAGCCGGGGAGCTGTTTTTT.

Many counts were recorded for this clonotype. This chain connects TRBV2 to TRBJ2-7; weak D call: TRBD2 (5 bases). The CDR3 has 15 amino acids. Trimming removed 2 bases at V and 0 bases at J, with 11 bases between. The germline CDR1 and CDR2 sequences are SNHLY and FYNNEI. The CDR3: CASSESAGSSYEQYF. Written as DNA, the CDR3 is TGTGCCAGCAGTGAAAGCGCTGGGAGCTCCTACGAGCAGTACTTC.

This clonotype was counted a single time. A junction boundary mismatches the germline segment, possibly from a read error. The chain joins TRBV10-2 to TRBJ1-5; D is ambiguous. The CDR3 loop spans 18 amino acids. Germline CDR1 is WSHSY and CDR2 is SAAADI. CDR3 region: CASSYPAARGLSNQPQHF. CDR3 bases: TGTGCCAGCAGTTATCCCGCGGCAAGAGGGCTTAGCAATCAGCCCCAGCATTTT.

Remarks on this clonotype: A single base separates this from a much larger clone, so it may be a read error. Because it lacks the conserved phenylalanine or tryptophan at the end, this CDR3 is likely a read error. V and J are TRBV11-2 and TRBJ2-7, with 11 bases identical to TRBD1. The CDR3 totals 14 residues. The V gene end was trimmed by 5 bases and the J gene end by 6 bases; junction bases not matched to a gene: 6. Germline V CDR1 and CDR2: SGHAT, FQNNGV. The CDR3 DNA follows: TGTGCCAGCAGCCGTGGTGGGACAGGGGGCGAGCAGTACTCC. It is translated as CASSRGGTGGEQYS.

The chain employs TRBV7-9 and TRBJ1-2; D ambiguous. CDR1 is SEHNR and CDR2 is FQNEAQ in the germline V gene (reference sequence). Between the trimmed V and J ends, which lost 3 bases and 0 bases, there was a span of 8 bases. The CDR3 runs to 14 residues. The CDR3 protein is CASSLVSANYGYTF. CDR3 coding DNA: TGTGCCAGCAGCTTGGTTTCAGCTAACTATGGCTACACCTTC.

This clonotype was seen many times. The chain employs TRBV7-8 and TRBJ1-1; perhaps TRBD1 as D (6 bases). Trimming removed 3 bases at V and 4 bases at J, with 12 bases between. The CDR3 totals 14 residues. Germline V gene lookup returns CDR1 SGHVS and CDR2 FQNEAQ. The CDR3 DNA reads TGTGCCAGCAGCTTGTTTACAGGGTCCACTGAAGCTTTCTTT. Encoded protein: CASSLFTGSTEAFF.

As regards this clonotype: At one of its ends the junction is not consistent with the germline gene, which may arise from a read error. The V call is TRBV10-2, the J call TRBJ2-5; the D call may be TRBD1 or TRBD2 (6 bases each). This CDR3 is 13 amino acids long. Per germline, CDR1 WSHSY and CDR2 SAAADI. The CDR3 protein is CAGSDGGRGTQYF. The DNA for the CDR3 is TGCGCCGGCAGTGACGGGGGCCGGGGGACCCAGTACTTC.

This chain links TRBV2 with TRBJ1-3, with D maybe TRBD1 (6 bases). Trimming took off 2 bases at V and 6 bases at J, with 11 bases between the two ends. Germline assignment: CDR1 SNHLY and CDR2 FYNNEI. The CDR3 extends over 14 amino acids. The CDR3 DNA follows: TGTGCCAGCAGTGAACGGCAGGGGACAAACACCATATATTTT. Its translation is CASSERQGTNTIYF.

This clonotype was counted many times. The chain combines TRBV20-1 with TRBJ2-5, with D perhaps being TRBD1 or TRBD2 (5 bases each). The germline V gene has CDR1 DFQATT and CDR2 SNEGSKA (reference sequence). The CDR3 consists of 14 residues. V shed 0 bases and J shed 2 bases, with 10 bases lying between them. CDR3 DNA sequence: TGCAGTGCTAGAGATGGGACCGTTCAAGAGACCCAGTACTTC. This codes for CSARDGTVQETQYF.

The CDR3 protein is CASSELRQGLLSGYTF. The CDR3 DNA is TGTGCCAGCAGTGAGTTAAGACAGGGCCTACTGTCTGGGTACACCTTC. This sequence joins TRBV25-1 and TRBJ1-2, with TRBD1 matching over 7 bases. This CDR3 comprises 16 residues. J gave up 11 bases and V 3 bases, and 18 bases lay outside the gene matches. CDR1 is MGHDK, CDR2 SYGVNS, per germline.

The table lists this clonotype with many counts. This rearrangement joins TRBV2 to TRBJ2-7; TRBD2 is a possible D gene (5 bases). The germline V gene encodes CDR1 SNHLY and CDR2 FYNNEI. The CDR3 contains 14 residues. Trimming pared 6 bases from V and 4 bases from J, leaving 16 bases between. The CDR3 region is CASRGFGRGYEQYF. The CDR3 DNA follows: TGTGCCAGCAGAGGTTTCGGTCGCGGGTACGAGCAGTACTTC.

This clonotype was seen only a few times. V is TRBV20-1 and J is TRBJ1-6, with D perhaps TRBD1 (6 bases). Trimming removed 3 bases at V and 10 bases at J, with 19 bases between. CDR1 DFQATT and CDR2 SNEGSKA come from the germline V gene (reference sequence). The CDR3 sequence is 15 residues long. The CDR3 sequence: CSASIIRGGQSPLHF. DNA for the CDR3: TGCAGTGCTAGTATTATCAGGGGTGGACAATCACCCCTCCACTTT.

The chain has TRBV7-2 and TRBJ2-7; D might be TRBD1 or TRBD2, each matching 7 bases. This CDR3 spans 15 amino acids. CDR1 SGHTA and CDR2 FQGNSA come from the germline V gene. With 5 bases removed from V and 2 bases from J, the gap between germline ends came to 16 bases. CDR3 in amino acids: CASSRRQGGAYEQYF. DNA of the CDR3: TGTGCCAGCAGCCGCAGGCAGGGGGGGGCCTACGAGCAGTACTTC.

This clonotype has a single count. A much bigger clone sits one base away, suggesting this may be a read error. The V and J genes are TRBV25-1 and TRBJ2-7; D is tentatively TRBD1 or TRBD2 (5 bases each). Germline loops: CDR1 MGHDK, CDR2 SYGVNS. The CDR3 loop spans 13 amino acids. V was pared by 2 bases and J by 10 bases, with 15 bases between. The CDR3 coding sequence is TGTGCCAGCAGTGAACCAGGGACGGACCAACAGTACTTC. Residues: CASSEPGTDQQYF.

Only one count was recorded for this clonotype. This chain links TRBV25-1 with TRBJ1-1; no reliable D call. V was clipped by 11 bases and J by 4 bases, with 20 bases between them. CDR1 is MGHDK, CDR2 SYGVNS, per germline. This CDR3 contains 14 residues. This CDR3 reads CAWTRGLPGTEAFF. The DNA for the CDR3 is TGTGCCTGGACCCGAGGACTGCCTGGCACTGAAGCTTTCTTT.

This clonotype appeared a few times. The chain is built from TRBV6-5 and TRBJ1-2; TRBD1 might be the D (6 bases). Trimming left V 2 bases short and J 8 bases short, with 15 bases between. This CDR3 spans 14 amino acids. Germline lookup yields CDR1 MNHEY and CDR2 SVGAGI. This chain's CDR3 is CASSYGVKGDGYTF. The CDR3 DNA is TGTGCCAGCAGTTACGGCGTTAAGGGGGACGGCTACACCTTC.

In its sample, this clonotype was seen once. This chain joins TRBV4-3 and TRBJ2-6; no clear D. Germline CDR1 LGHNA, CDR2 YSLEER. Trimming removed 2 bases from V and 0 bases from J, with 8 bases in between. The CDR3 totals 16 residues. The CDR3 spells CASSQRLGSGANVLTF. CDR3 in DNA: TGCGCCAGCAGCCAAAGACTGGGCTCTGGGGCCAACGTCCTGACTTTC.